The present entry profiles one T cell receptor beta chain with its context. These data originate in a study of blood T cell repertoires in COVID-19. Study context: The United States, Italy and Spain were the sources of the acute and convalescent COVID-19 samples.

Generated by immunoSEQ multiplex PCR, the TCRdb table keeps only in-frame clones and is missing some. The sample comprises hundreds of thousands of clones, about nine tenths of which are singletons, and around 10% rests with the top ten. The CDR3 spans 16 residues. After removal of 1 base from V and 8 bases from J, the junction contained 5 bases not matched to a gene. Germline CDR1 is SGHRS and CDR2 is YFSETQ. V is TRBV5-1 and J is TRBJ2-1; 14 bases fit TRBD2. This TCR came from a woman under 40 with COVID-19, enrolled during active disease. The sequenced material came from peripheral blood. The CDR3 region has the DNA TGCGCCAGCAGCTTGATCGGGACTAGCGGGGGCCATGAGCAGTTCTTC. This translates into CASSLIGTSGGHEQFF. Full variable domain (rest looked up from reference TRBV5-1 and TRBJ2-1): KAGVTQTPRYLIKTRGQQVTLSCSPISGHRSVSWYQQTPGQGLQFLFEYFSETQRNKGNFPGRFSGRQFSNSRSEMNVSTLELGDSALYLCASSLIGTSGGHEQFFGPGTRLTVL.